The 6 T cell receptor beta chains reported below all come from one sample, sequenced in a study of T cell responses to AZD1222 COVID-19 vaccine. Assay: immunoSEQ multiplex PCR; the TCRdb copy retains only in-frame clones and omits some. The sample yields some 180,000 clones, approximately 94% seen once. Sequencing was performed on peripheral blood, taken 28 days after the second dose of the MenACWY control vaccine. Receptors were obtained from an adult who received the MenACWY meningococcal vaccine as a control.

The chain has TRBV5-1 and TRBJ2-3; D unresolved. CDR1 SGHRS and CDR2 YFSETQ come from the germline V gene. V was shortened by 0 bases and J by 4 bases, with 9 bases between the two germline ends. The CDR3 runs to 14 residues. CDR3 region: CASSLEVGSDTQYF. In nucleotides, the CDR3 is TGCGCCAGCAGCTTGGAGGTGGGGTCAGATACGCAGTATTTT.

This clone was seen a single time. The V call is TRBV27, the J call TRBJ2-5, with TRBD1 matching over 10 bases. Per germline, CDR1 MNHEY and CDR2 SMNVEV (reference sequence). The CDR3 is made up of 15 amino acids. V gave up 1 base and J gave up 2 bases; unmatched junction bases: 1. In nucleotides, the CDR3 is TGTGCCAGCAGTTTATGGGGACAGGGGCAAGAGACCCAGTACTTC. Amino acid sequence: CASSLWGQGQETQYF.

The chain links TRBV4-2 to TRBJ2-3; 9 bases align to TRBD2. Germline V CDR1 and CDR2: LGHNA, YNFKEQ. The V and J ends lost 0 bases and 4 bases, in that order; junction bases with no gene match: 8. There are 17 residues in the CDR3. CDR3 protein: CASSQENSGRWADTQYF. In DNA form, the CDR3 reads TGTGCCAGCAGCCAAGAGAATAGCGGGAGATGGGCAGATACGCAGTATTTT.

The chain couples TRBV6-2 or TRBV6-3 to TRBJ2-3; 9 bases match TRBD2. There are 15 residues in the CDR3. Germline-derived CDR1 and CDR2 are MNHEY and SVGEGT. V shed 6 bases and J 3 bases; nucleotides not matched to a gene: 7. This CDR3 is CASSPGTSFTDTQYF. The DNA of the CDR3 is TGTGCCAGCAGCCCCGGGACTAGCTTTACAGATACGCAGTATTTT.

The CDR3 loop reads CSACKGGNTEAFF. The CDR3 DNA is TGCAGCGCCTGCAAGGGGGGTAACACTGAAGCTTTCTTT. The chain employs TRBV29-1 and TRBJ1-1; possibly TRBD1 for D (6 bases). The ends were cut back, 7 bases at V and 2 bases at J, with 14 bases in the middle. The CDR3 has 13 residues. In germline, CDR1 is SQVTM, CDR2 ANQGSEA.

The gene calls are TRBV10-3 and TRBJ2-7; D is perhaps TRBD1 (6 bases). Trimming took 3 bases from V and 4 from J, leaving 10 bases between them. This CDR3 has 13 residues. Germline lookup yields CDR1 ENHRY and CDR2 SYGVKD. The CDR3 region is CAISDGGRYEQYF. DNA for the CDR3: TGTGCCATCAGTGATGGGGGCAGATACGAGCAGTACTTC.